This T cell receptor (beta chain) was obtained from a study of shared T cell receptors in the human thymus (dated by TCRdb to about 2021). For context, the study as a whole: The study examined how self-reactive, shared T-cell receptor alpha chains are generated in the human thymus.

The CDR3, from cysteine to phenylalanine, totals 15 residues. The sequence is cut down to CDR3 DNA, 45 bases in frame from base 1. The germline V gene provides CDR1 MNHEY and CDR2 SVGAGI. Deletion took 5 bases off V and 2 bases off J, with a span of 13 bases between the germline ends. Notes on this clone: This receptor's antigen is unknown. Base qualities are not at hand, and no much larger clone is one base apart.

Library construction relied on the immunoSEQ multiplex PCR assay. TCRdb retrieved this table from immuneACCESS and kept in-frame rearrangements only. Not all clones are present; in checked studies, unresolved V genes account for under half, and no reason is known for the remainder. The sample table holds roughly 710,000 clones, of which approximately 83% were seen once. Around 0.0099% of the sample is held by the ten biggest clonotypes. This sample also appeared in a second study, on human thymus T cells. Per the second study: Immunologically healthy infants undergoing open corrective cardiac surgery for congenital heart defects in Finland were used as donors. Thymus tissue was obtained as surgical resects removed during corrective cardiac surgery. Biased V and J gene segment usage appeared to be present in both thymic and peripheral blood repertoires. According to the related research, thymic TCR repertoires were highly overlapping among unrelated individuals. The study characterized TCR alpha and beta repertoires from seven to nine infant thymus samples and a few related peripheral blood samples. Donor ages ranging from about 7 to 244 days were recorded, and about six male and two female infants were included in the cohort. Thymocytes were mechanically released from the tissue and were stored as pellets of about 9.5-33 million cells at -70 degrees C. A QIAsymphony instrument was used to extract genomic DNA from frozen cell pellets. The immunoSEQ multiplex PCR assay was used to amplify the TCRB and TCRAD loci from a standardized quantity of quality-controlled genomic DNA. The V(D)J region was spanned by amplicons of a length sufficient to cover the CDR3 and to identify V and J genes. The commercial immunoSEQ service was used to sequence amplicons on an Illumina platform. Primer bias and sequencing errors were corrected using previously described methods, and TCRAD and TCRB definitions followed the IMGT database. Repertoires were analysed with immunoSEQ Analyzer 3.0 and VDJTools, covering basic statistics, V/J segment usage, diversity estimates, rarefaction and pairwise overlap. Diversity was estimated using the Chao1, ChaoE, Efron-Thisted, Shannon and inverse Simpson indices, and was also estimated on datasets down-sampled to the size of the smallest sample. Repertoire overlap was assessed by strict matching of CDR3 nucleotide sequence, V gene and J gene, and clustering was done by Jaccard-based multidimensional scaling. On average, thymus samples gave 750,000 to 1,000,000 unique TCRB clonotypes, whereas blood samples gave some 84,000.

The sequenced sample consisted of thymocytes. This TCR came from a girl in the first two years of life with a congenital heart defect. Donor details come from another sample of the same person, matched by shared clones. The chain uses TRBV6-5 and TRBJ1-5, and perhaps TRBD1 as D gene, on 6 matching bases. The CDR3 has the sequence CASSPQGTGNQPQHF. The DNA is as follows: TGTGCCAGCAGTCCACAGGGTACGGGCAATCAGCCCCAGCATTTT.